This TCR beta chain was sequenced during a study of T cells in women clearing cervical HPV infection. General study results and limits: CIN3+ cases had significantly higher TCR repertoire richness than controls, but evenness did not differ.

The V gene's germline CDR1 is KGHSH and CDR2 LQKENI. The CDR3 is 14 amino acids. Notes on this clone: The antigen remains unidentified. The CDR3 end lies 3 residues beyond the end of the read and is filled in from the germline J gene.

The protocol was immunoSEQ multiplex PCR, while the TCRdb copy is restricted to in-frame clones and leaves out a portion. The specimen's table records tens of thousands of clones. The TCR sequence derives from a woman between 18 and 70 years old with a cervical HPV16 infection that either progressed to CIN3+ or cleared (not recorded which). Input material: blood buffy coat. V usage is TRBV18 and J usage is TRBJ1-2; D gene unclear. The sequenced part of the CDR3 DNA is TGTGCCAGCTCAACCCAGCCTAGCCCAGATACC. As protein: CASSTQPSPDT. The complete CDR3 sequence is CASSTQPSPDTYTF.